The sequence of this T cell receptor beta chain was determined in a study of CD8+CD57+ T cells in acquired aplastic anemia (dated by TCRdb to the late 2010s). General notes on the study: DNA extracted from sorted CD4+ and CD8+ cells had a mean of about 3.2 ug, with a range of roughly 0.19 to 27.4 ug. CD8+CD57+ expansion was defined as a frequency above the mean frequency observed in healthy subjects.

What the work shows at the level of the full study, not this receptor alone: No significant difference in CD8+ Simpson's diversity was found between patients and healthy controls (P=0.060). Although 25 to 30 CD8+ CDR3 sequences were shared by patients and controls, these sequences appeared highly expressed in patients and within the immunodominant clones of patients.

Turning to this clonotype: Its antigen remains unidentified. One base away there is no much larger clone; base qualities are not given.

Genomic DNA was used as template for profiling of TCR beta VDJ combinations and CDR3 sequences. An Illumina HiSeq 2000 was the platform used for TCR repertoire sequencing. The original methods were these. TRBV/TRBJ rearrangement plots, CDR3 size and DJ length profiles, and Simpson's diversity index were used to evaluate the repertoires. Whichever DNA sequence was most abundant in the deep sequencing data was defined as the immunodominant clone. CDR3 amino acid sequences were checked for sharing between subjects and were compared against published repertoires and the VDJdb database. Through fastp at Q25 and MiXCR, TCRdb rebuilt clones from the public reads, retaining in-frame beta chains. Each record represents a unique CDR3 protein, reported with the most common genes and DNA among its rows. The V and J calls were not made by the authors but by TCRdb's processing. For this sample the table gives roughly 250,000 distinct CDR3 sequences, of which approximately 86% were detected only once. The top ten constitute approximately 40% of the sample.

The V end loses 2 bases and the J end loses 9 bases, and a stretch of 9 bases separates them. Looking up the germline V gene (reference sequence) yields CDR1 SGHKS and CDR2 YYEKEE. Its CDR3 holds 12 amino acids, cysteine through phenylalanine. Only CDR3 DNA remains: 36 bases, in frame from the first base. Flow cytometry had shown CD8+CD57+ cell expansion in the patients selected for sequencing. Every patient had severe acquired aplastic anemia, diagnosed using the International Study of Aplastic Anemia and Agranulocytosis and Camitta criteria. No patient had received any therapy when blood was sampled. In this study, sorted CD4+ and CD8+ T cells from the blood of healthy subjects and of severe aplastic anemia patients had their TCR repertoires deep-sequenced. Patients were enrolled in the USA under clinicaltrials.gov protocols 00001620, 01623167, 00001397, 00071045, 00081523 and 00961064. Ficoll-Paque density gradient centrifugation was used to isolate peripheral blood mononuclear cells. Before DNA was extracted, CD4+ and CD8+ T cells were sorted using either FACS or magnetic beads.

The chain is encoded by TRBV5-5 joined to TRBJ1-5, with TRBD1 perhaps the D gene, on 6 matching bases. The sample taken for sequencing was sorted CD4+, CD8+, or CD8+CD57+ T cells (not recorded which) from PBMCs. The source of this sequence is a human donor with aplastic anemia. The CDR3 reads CASSLDRRPQHF. In nucleotides, the sequence is TGTGCCAGCAGCTTAGACAGGCGGCCCCAGCATTTT.